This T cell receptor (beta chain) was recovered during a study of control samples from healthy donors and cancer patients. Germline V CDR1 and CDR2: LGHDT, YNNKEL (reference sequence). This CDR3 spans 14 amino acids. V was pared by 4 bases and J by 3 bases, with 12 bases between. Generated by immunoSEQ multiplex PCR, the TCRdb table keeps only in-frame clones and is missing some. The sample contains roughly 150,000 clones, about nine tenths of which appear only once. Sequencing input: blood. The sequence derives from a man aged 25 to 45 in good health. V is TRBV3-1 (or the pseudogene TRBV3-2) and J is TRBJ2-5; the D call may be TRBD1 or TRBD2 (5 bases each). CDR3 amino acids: CASSPTGLKETQYF. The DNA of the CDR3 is TGTGCCAGCAGCCCAACAGGACTTAAAGAGACCCAGTACTTC.